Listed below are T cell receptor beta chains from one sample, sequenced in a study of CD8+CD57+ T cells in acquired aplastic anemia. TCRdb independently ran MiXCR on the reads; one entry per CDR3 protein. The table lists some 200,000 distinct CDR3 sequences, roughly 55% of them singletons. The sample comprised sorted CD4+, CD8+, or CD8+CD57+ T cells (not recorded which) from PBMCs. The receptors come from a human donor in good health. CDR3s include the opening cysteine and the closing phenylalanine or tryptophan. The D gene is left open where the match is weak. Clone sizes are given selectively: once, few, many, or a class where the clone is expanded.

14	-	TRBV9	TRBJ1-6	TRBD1	TGTGCCAGCAGCGTCACAGGGGCGAATTCACCCCTCCACTTT	CASSVTGANSPLHF
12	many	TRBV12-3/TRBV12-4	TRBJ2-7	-	TGTGCCAGCAGTTTCGGGGGCCACGAGCAGTACTTC	CASSFGGHEQYF
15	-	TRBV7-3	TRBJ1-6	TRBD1	TGTGCCAGCAGCTTGAGTCCAGGGGGTGTTTCACCCCTCCACTTT	CASSLSPGGVSPLHF
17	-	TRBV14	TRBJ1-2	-	TGTGCCAGCAGCCAAGTGGAAGGGGCCGACTTTTTCTATGGCTACACCTTC	CASSQVEGADFFYGYTF
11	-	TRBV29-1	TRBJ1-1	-	TGCAGCGTGCTACCGGGAGCTGAAGCTTTCTTT	CSVLPGAEAFF
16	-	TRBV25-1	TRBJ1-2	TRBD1	TGTGCCAGCATGGCCCCACAGGGGAATGATGTGGATGGCTACACCTTC	CASMAPQGNDVDGYTF
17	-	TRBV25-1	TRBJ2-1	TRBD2	TGTGCCAGCAGGGTGTGCTCTAGCGGGAAAGCCCAGAATGAGCAGTTCTTC	CASRVCSSGKAQNEQFF
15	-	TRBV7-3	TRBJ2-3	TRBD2	TGTGCCAGCAGCGGGGGGGGGACTAGCGCAGATACGCAGTATTTT	CASSGGGTSADTQYF
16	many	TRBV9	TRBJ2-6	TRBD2	TGTGCCAGCAGCGTAGTAGCGGGCTCTGGGGCCAACGTCCTGACTTTC	CASSVVAGSGANVLTF
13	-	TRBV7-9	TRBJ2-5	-	TGTGCCAGCAGCCTTCGACTAGAAGAGACCCAGTACTTC	CASSLRLEETQYF
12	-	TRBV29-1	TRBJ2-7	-	TGCAGCCCGGGGCAAGGGTGGGACGAGCAGTACTTC	CSPGQGWDEQYF
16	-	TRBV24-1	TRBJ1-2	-	TGTGCCACCAGTGATTCGGGTCTGGAGTCGACCTATGGCTACACCTTC	CATSDSGLESTYGYTF
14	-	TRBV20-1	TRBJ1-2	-	TGCAGTGCGCGCGGGCGTAGAGGGGTATGGGGCTACACCTTC	CSARGRRGVWGYTF
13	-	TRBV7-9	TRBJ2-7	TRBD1	TGTGCCAGCAGATACCAGGGGGCCCGCGAGCAGTACTTC	CASRYQGAREQYF
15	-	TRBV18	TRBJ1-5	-	TGTGCCAGCTCACCACAGGAGGCAAGCAATCAGCCCCAGCATTTT	CASSPQEASNQPQHF
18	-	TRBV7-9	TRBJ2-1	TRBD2	TGTGCCAGCAGCCACGGGACTAGCGGGGGGGGCTCCTACAATGAGCAGTTCTTC	CASSHGTSGGGSYNEQFF
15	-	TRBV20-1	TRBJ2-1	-	TGCAGTGCCGTTGAACTGACGGGGGCCTACAATGGGCAGTTCTTC	CSAVELTGAYNGQFF
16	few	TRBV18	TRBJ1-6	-	TGTGCCAGCTCATTGAGGGCCAGCTTTTATAATTCACCCCTCCACTTT	CASSLRASFYNSPLHF
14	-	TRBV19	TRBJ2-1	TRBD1	TGTGCCAGTAGTCCTCCCGGACAGGTGGATGAGCAGTTCTTC	CASSPPGQVDEQFF
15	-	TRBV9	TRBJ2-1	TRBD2	TGTGCCAGCAGCGATCTAGCGGGGTCCTACAATGAGCAGTTCTTC	CASSDLAGSYNEQFF
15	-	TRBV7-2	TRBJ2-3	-	TGTGCCAGCAGCTTAGACCTAGGATGGGGAAATACGCAGTATTTT	CASSLDLGWGNTQYF
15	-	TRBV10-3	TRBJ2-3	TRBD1	TGTGCCATCAGTGATTCACAGGGGGAGATAGATACGCAGTATTTT	CAISDSQGEIDTQYF
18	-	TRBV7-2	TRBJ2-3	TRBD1	TGTGCCAGCAGCCGCCGGGACAGCCTTCAGCCTAGCACAGATACGCAGTATTTT	CASSRRDSLQPSTDTQYF
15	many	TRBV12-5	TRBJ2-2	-	TGTGCTAGTGGTTCCACCACGACAGGAACCGGGGAGCTGTTTTTT	CASGSTTTGTGELFF
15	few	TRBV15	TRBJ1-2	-	TGTGCCACCAGCAGAGACCCCTTAGCTCGTCTTGGCTACACCTTC	CATSRDPLARLGYTF
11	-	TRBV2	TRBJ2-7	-	TGTGCCAGCAGTGGTGGGCAGGGGCAGTACTTC	CASSGGQGQYF
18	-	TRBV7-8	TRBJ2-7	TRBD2	TGTGCCAGCAGCTTAGTGGCGGGGGGCCGAATATCCTACTACGAGCAGTACTTC	CASSLVAGGRISYYEQYF
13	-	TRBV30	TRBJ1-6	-	TGTGCCTGGAGGCTAGGGGGGAATTCACCCCTCCACTTT	CAWRLGGNSPLHF
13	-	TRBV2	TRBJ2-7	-	TGTGCCAGCTTCGTAAACGATGGGAGCGAGCAGTACTTC	CASFVNDGSEQYF
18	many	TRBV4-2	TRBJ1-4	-	TGTGCCAGCAGCCAAGAGCAGGGGACCCTCCCGGTTGGTGAAAAACTGTTTTTT	CASSQEQGTLPVGEKLFF